The rows below give T cell receptor beta chains drawn from one sample of a study of blood T cell repertoires in COVID-19. The repertoire was sequenced with immunoSEQ multiplex PCR; TCRdb's copy has only in-frame clones and lacks some. Among about 250,000 clones listed, 84% were seen once. Sequenced material: peripheral blood. Receptor source: a woman between 40 and 50 years old who had recovered from COVID-19. The CDR3 runs from the conserved cysteine through the conserved F or W. Some rows have no size entry. The others give once, few or many, or a class for an expanded clone.

- 14 TRBJ1-1 TRBV29-1 CSVVPSTVNTEAFF
- 16 TRBJ1-6 TRBV6-7 CASSYSRPGFNSPLHF
medium-sized 11 TRBJ2-1 TRBV19 CASSGFHEQFF
- 14 TRBJ1-1 TRBV30 CAPAGGNMNTEAFF
- 15 TRBJ1-3 TRBV2 CASIWGQSSGNTIYF
few 14 TRBJ1-2 TRBV4-1 CASSQAGGYYGYTF
- 13 TRBJ1-1 TRBV29-1 CSVESGMNTEAFF
- 13 TRBJ1-3 TRBV11-3 CASSLLPGNTIYF
- 15 TRBJ2-1 TRBV6-5 CASQTLAGGRDEQFF
few 16 TRBJ2-6 TRBV4-2 CASSQDYSSGANVLTF
- 12 TRBJ2-1 TRBV3-1/TRBV3-2 CASSQGRDEQFF
once 11 TRBJ1-1 TRBV20-1 CSAGQNTEAFF
- 15 TRBJ2-3 TRBV5-1 CASRQTPGGGDTQYF
- 15 TRBJ1-1 TRBV21-1 CASRADRANNTEAFF
- 15 TRBJ1-1 TRBV5-1 CASSLAIFRGREAFF
once 15 TRBJ1-4 TRBV5-1 CASSNPTGSQEKLFF
- 19 TRBJ2-6 TRBV5-5 CASSLGYGAQTSGANVLTF
- 15 TRBJ1-2 TRBV11-2 CASSLGGDSNYGYTF
few 15 TRBJ2-3 TRBV6-6 CASSYSGGPQDTQYF
- 15 TRBJ1-1 TRBV6-1 CASSEGTGGNTEAFF
once 17 TRBJ2-7 TRBV11-3 CASSLDRDIGEVYEQYF
- 14 TRBJ1-2 TRBV28 CASSFYKGAMFYTF
- 21 TRBJ2-6 TRBV18 CASSPRSPGQGDFSGANVLTF
few 15 TRBJ2-7 TRBV5-1 CASSSTPGQGYEQYF
- 15 TRBJ2-3 TRBV2 CASRVSGWGTDTQYF
- 13 TRBJ2-7 TRBV29-1 CSVEWTGQGEQYF
once 12 TRBJ2-3 TRBV5-1 CASSLAGITQYF
- 17 TRBJ1-5 TRBV28 CASSSPGGPRGNQPQHF
- 15 TRBJ1-5 TRBV6-5 CASSSRQGGDQPQHF
- 11 TRBJ1-1 TRBV2 CASGQVTEAFF
once 15 TRBJ2-1 TRBV5-1 CASNHQGYSYNEQFF
- 14 TRBJ2-7 TRBV7-9 CASTEPRHSYEQYF
- 19 TRBJ1-4 TRBV28 CASRQIPTYGASTNEKLFF
- 12 TRBJ2-7 TRBV6-5 CASSNTVYEQYF
- 13 TRBJ1-2 TRBV5-1 CASSYDSNYGYTF
once 13 TRBJ2-7 TRBV5-6 CASSWDSGYEQYF
- 18 TRBJ2-1 TRBV7-9 CASSLRPLFNYADNEQFF
- 12 TRBJ2-7 TRBV7-9 CASSFSSYEQYF
- 14 TRBJ1-2 TRBV28 CASSSDRGRHGYTF
- 13 TRBJ1-6 TRBV30 CARKGRENSPLHF